These 28 T cell receptor beta chains originate from one sample sequenced in a study of blood T cell repertoires in COVID-19. The table came from immunoSEQ multiplex PCR; TCRdb's copy has only in-frame clones and leaves some out. This table has over 140,000 clones, 60% to 80% appearing once. Sample: peripheral blood. These receptor sequences come from a woman in her fifties or sixties with active or convalescent COVID-19.

This sequence joins TRBV18 and TRBJ2-7, with TRBD1 matching 7 bases. The CDR3 covers 14 residues. Germline CDR1 is KGHSH and CDR2 is LQKENI. The J segment lost 4 bases and the V segment lost 2 bases, leaving 5 bases of the junction unmatched. CDR3 DNA sequence: TGTGCCAGCTCACCAACAGGGGTGGGATACGAGCAGTACTTC. This translates into CASSPTGVGYEQYF.

The chain carries TRBV7-6 and TRBJ2-1, with D uncertain. In germline, CDR1 is SGHVS, CDR2 FNYEAQ. The CDR3 has 15 residues. The germline V and J ends were trimmed by 7 bases and 1 base, with 14 bases remaining between them. The CDR3 is CASTPKSVSYNEQFF. For the CDR3, the DNA is TGTGCCAGCACCCCTAAGAGCGTATCCTACAATGAGCAGTTCTTC.

The V call is TRBV6-2 or TRBV6-3, the J call TRBJ1-4; tentative D call: TRBD1 (6 bases). The CDR3 totals 16 residues. The V gene lost 2 bases and the J gene lost 5 bases, with 15 bases spanning the gap. Per the germline V gene, CDR1 is MNHEY and CDR2 is SVGEGT. The CDR3 region is CASSYDRGRGNEKLFF. The CDR3, as DNA: TGTGCCAGCAGTTACGATCGAGGGAGGGGGAATGAAAAACTGTTTTTT.

The chain uses TRBV4-3 and TRBJ2-1; 12 bases are shared with TRBD2. In germline, CDR1 is LGHNA, CDR2 YSLEER. CDR3 length equals 16 residues. The trim removed 1 base at V and 10 bases at J, leaving 8 bases unmatched. CDR3 DNA sequence: TGCGCCAGCAGCCAAGTGGCTAGCGGGGGGGGTAAGGAGCAGTTCTTC. It encodes CASSQVASGGGKEQFF.

A single count supports this clone. V gene TRBV15 combines with J gene TRBJ1-5; D gene ambiguous. This CDR3 contains 15 residues. Trimming removed 0 bases from V and 1 base from J, with 7 bases in between. CDR1 is LNHNV, CDR2 YYDKDF, per germline (reference sequence). CDR3 in amino acids: CATSRDLASNQPQHF. The DNA of the CDR3 is TGTGCCACCAGCAGAGATTTAGCGAGCAATCAGCCCCAGCATTTT.

The V call is TRBV6-1, the J call TRBJ1-3, with 7 nucleotides matching TRBD1. Germline CDR1 and CDR2: MNHNS and SASEGT. The CDR3 runs to 19 residues. The ends lost 3 bases at V and 0 bases at J; junction bases unmatched: 14. The CDR3 protein is CASSEGQNPFFISGNTIYF. The CDR3 nucleotides read TGTGCCAGCAGTGAGGGACAGAACCCTTTTTTCATCTCTGGAAACACCATATATTTT.

The gene calls are TRBV19 and TRBJ1-5; TRBD1 aligns across 8 bases. CDR1 and CDR2 from the germline V gene are LNHDA and SQIVND (reference sequence). V lost 8 bases to trimming and J lost 3 bases; unmatched junction nucleotides: 6. This CDR3 contains 14 residues. The CDR3 coding sequence is TGTGCCAGTCAGCCGGACAGGGACAATCAGCCCCAGCATTTT. It codes for CASQPDRDNQPQHF.

This clone has more than one count but fewer than ten. V is TRBV5-6 and J is TRBJ1-5, with 7 bases aligning to TRBD1. The CDR3 runs 15 residues. In germline, CDR1 is SGHDT, CDR2 YYEEEE. Losses at the gene ends were 2 bases for V and 4 bases for J; bases not matched to a gene: 6. The CDR3, as DNA: TGTGCCAGCAGCTTCAGGGACAGTACGAATCAGCCCCAGCATTTT. The encoded protein is CASSFRDSTNQPQHF.

The rearrangement joins TRBV7-6 to TRBJ1-4, with 7 nucleotides matching TRBD1. The CDR3 runs to 12 residues. The J segment lost 8 bases and the V segment lost 4 bases, leaving 1 base of the junction unmatched. Germline V lookup: CDR1 SGHVS, CDR2 FNYEAQ. CDR3 in amino acids: CASSSGGEKLFF. In DNA form, the CDR3 reads TGTGCCAGCAGCTCAGGGGGGGAAAAACTGTTTTTT.

The V and J genes are TRBV6-2 or TRBV6-3 and TRBJ2-1; tentatively, D is TRBD2 (5 bases). The CDR3 is 15 amino acids. Germline lookup yields CDR1 MNHEY and CDR2 SVGEGT. V shed 2 bases and J shed 10 bases, with 18 bases lying between them. CDR3 DNA: TGTGCCAGCAGTTACGCTAGCCGGCGGCAATTGGAGCAGTTCTTC. It is translated as CASSYASRRQLEQFF.

The chain combines TRBV4-3 with TRBJ1-1; D might be TRBD1 (6 bases). V gave up 3 bases and J gave up 2 bases, with 16 bases separating them. The CDR3 sequence is 16 residues long. CDR1 is LGHNA and CDR2 is YSLEER in the germline V gene. For the CDR3, the DNA is TGCGCCAGCAGCCAGGCTGTACAGGGTAGCAACACTGAAGCTTTCTTT. It is translated as CASSQAVQGSNTEAFF.

This clone was detected once. The rearrangement joins TRBV5-1 to TRBJ2-1; 13 nucleotides align to TRBD2. The length of the CDR3 is 17 residues. V lost 4 bases, J lost 3 bases, and 7 bases stayed unmatched. Germline V gene data show CDR1 as SGHRS and CDR2 as YFSETQ. CDR3 in amino acids: CASSLGTSGTVYNEQFF. The DNA of the CDR3 is TGCGCCAGCAGCCTAGGGACTAGCGGGACCGTCTACAATGAGCAGTTCTTC.

The chain couples TRBV5-1 to TRBJ2-2; 7 nucleotides line up with TRBD2. V shed 5 bases and J 3 bases; nucleotides not matched to a gene: 10. This CDR3 has 16 amino acids. CDR1 is SGHRS, CDR2 YFSETQ, per germline. CDR3 residues: CASRAWAGVDTGELFF. The CDR3 nucleotides are TGCGCCAGCAGGGCGTGGGCGGGAGTCGACACCGGGGAGCTGTTTTTT.

V usage is TRBV7-2 and J usage is TRBJ2-5, with 10 bases identical to TRBD2. The trim removed 5 bases at V and 5 bases at J, leaving 8 bases unmatched. CDR1 is SGHTA, CDR2 FQGNSA, per germline. CDR3 length equals 15 residues. The CDR3 sequence: CASSPPAGGGETQYF. Here the CDR3 DNA reads TGTGCCAGCAGCCCACCAGCGGGAGGGGGGGAGACCCAGTACTTC.

This clone was detected only once. For the CDR3, the DNA is TGTGCCACCAGCAGAGATTTAATATCCTACGAGCAGTACTTC. Protein product: CATSRDLISYEQYF. The chain employs TRBV15 and TRBJ2-7; D is unclear. CDR1 is LNHNV and CDR2 is YYDKDF in the germline V gene (reference sequence). Trimming cost V 0 bases and J 1 base, with 7 bases left between them. The CDR3 is 14 residues long.

This clone was found a few times. This chain joins TRBV12-2 and TRBJ2-7; TRBD1 is the table's D call and was not checked against the DNA. TRBV12-2 is designated a pseudogene. This CDR3 comprises 14 residues. The CDR3 DNA reads TGTGCAAGTCGCACCGGGACAGGGGGCCCCGAGCAGTACTTC. It encodes CASRTGTGGPEQYF.

The chain employs TRBV28 and TRBJ2-5; 11 nucleotides align to TRBD2. V shed 5 bases and J 4 bases; nucleotides not matched to a gene: 9. The germline V gene has CDR1 MDHEN and CDR2 SYDVKM. This CDR3 has 16 residues. This chain's CDR3 is CASSPATSGNGETQYF. In nucleotides, the CDR3 is TGTGCCAGCAGTCCTGCGACTAGCGGGAACGGAGAGACCCAGTACTTC.

This clone was found a few times. The chain uses TRBV5-6 and TRBJ2-1; 7 positions match TRBD1. CDR1 and CDR2 from the germline V gene are SGHDT and YYEEEE. There are 14 residues in the CDR3. The V and J ends lost 4 bases and 7 bases, in that order; junction bases with no gene match: 8. CDR3 sequence (DNA): TGTGCCAGCAGCCCCGGGACAGCTACTAATGAGCAGTTCTTC. Its protein product is CASSPGTATNEQFF.

The chain has TRBV19 and TRBJ2-1; 11 bases line up with TRBD2. CDR1 and CDR2 (germline): LNHDA, SQIVND (reference sequence). Trimming cost V 1 base and J 8 bases; bases outside gene matches: 4. The CDR3 covers 15 residues. CDR3 DNA: TGTGCCAGTAGTATAGGACTAGCGGGACAGGATGAGCAGTTCTTC. Protein: CASSIGLAGQDEQFF.

The chain uses TRBV12-3 or TRBV12-4 and TRBJ1-2; the D is unclear. The V end lost 10 bases, the J end lost 4 bases, and 16 bases lay between the germline ends. The length of the CDR3 is 13 residues. Written as DNA, the CDR3 is TGTGCCACAGAGGTCAGCATGCCCTATGGCTACACCTTC. Amino acid sequence: CATEVSMPYGYTF.

This clone has just one count. The rearrangement joins TRBV5-1 to TRBJ2-3; D unclear. The germline V gene encodes CDR1 SGHRS and CDR2 YFSETQ. V was clipped by 7 bases and J by 2 bases, with 17 bases between them. The CDR3 loop spans 15 amino acids. CDR3 amino acids: CASYRNPTDTDTQYF. CDR3 nucleotide sequence: TGCGCCAGCTACAGAAACCCCACCGACACAGATACGCAGTATTTT.

The rearrangement links TRBV6-6 to TRBJ1-1; D not certain. Per the germline V gene, CDR1 is MNHNY and CDR2 is SVGAGI (reference sequence). This CDR3 region has 11 residues. Between the trimmed V and J ends, which lost 6 bases and 5 bases, there was a span of 7 bases. The CDR3: CASSRETEAFF. In DNA form, the CDR3 reads TGTGCCAGCAGCCGTGAGACTGAAGCTTTCTTT.

The chain joins TRBV2 to TRBJ2-3; no reliable D call. V lost 0 bases, J lost 4 bases, and 23 bases lay in between. The CDR3 length is 19 residues. Germline CDR1 SNHLY, CDR2 FYNNEI. CDR3: CASSEAPSALVRNADTQYF. Here the CDR3 DNA reads TGTGCCAGCAGTGAAGCGCCTTCAGCCCTAGTCCGTAACGCAGATACGCAGTATTTT.

The V call is TRBV5-1, the J call TRBJ2-3, with a possible D match to TRBD2 (8 bases). Germline V gene data show CDR1 as SGHRS and CDR2 as YFSETQ. CDR3 length equals 19 residues. V dropped 7 bases and J dropped 3 bases, with 30 bases sitting between them. CDR3 nucleotides: TGCGCCAGCCGTCCAAGGACAGGACTAGGACTAGCCCCTACAGATACGCAGTATTTT. It specifies CASRPRTGLGLAPTDTQYF.

The genes are TRBV18 and TRBJ1-5; D not certain. Germline assignment: CDR1 KGHSH and CDR2 LQKENI. The CDR3 is 15 residues long. With 2 bases removed from V and 7 bases from J, the gap between germline ends came to 15 bases. CDR3 sequence: CASSPVAPEGQPQHF. The CDR3 nucleotides read TGTGCCAGCTCACCAGTGGCGCCGGAGGGCCAGCCCCAGCATTTT.

The J gene is TRBJ2-3, the V gene TRBV27; D not resolved. Germline CDR1 is MNHEY and CDR2 is SMNVEV (reference sequence). The CDR3 contains 16 residues. V was trimmed by 5 bases and J by 2 bases, leaving 17 bases between them. The CDR3 bases are TGTGCCAGCAGTCCTTCAATGCTAACCAACACAGATACGCAGTATTTT. Translation gives CASSPSMLTNTDTQYF.

This chain connects TRBV27 to TRBJ1-1; D unresolved. V was trimmed by 3 bases and J by 4 bases, leaving 9 bases between them. The CDR3 has 13 amino acids. Germline V gene data show CDR1 as MNHEY and CDR2 as SMNVEV (reference sequence). CDR3 bases: TGTGCCAGCAGTTTGAGGCCGAGCACTGAAGCTTTCTTT. Its translation is CASSLRPSTEAFF.

J is TRBJ2-6 and V is TRBV6-5; TRBD2 might be the D (6 bases). Trimming pared 6 bases from V and 6 bases from J, leaving 15 bases between. The CDR3 has 15 residues. Germline CDR1 is MNHEY and CDR2 is SVGAGI. CDR3 protein: CASSPRGGLANVLTF. CDR3 DNA sequence: TGTGCCAGCAGCCCAAGGGGAGGTCTGGCCAACGTCCTGACTTTC.